The source of this T cell receptor beta chain is a study of cytomegalovirus exposure and HLA in healthy donors. Study-level findings and limits: Cytomegalovirus status was reportedly diagnosed by the classifier with high sensitivity and specificity. Later analysis suggested most CMV-associated TCR beta chains were HLA-restricted.

While unrecorded immune exposures were likely, the donors were nominally healthy when sampled. It was with 60 Vbeta and 13 Jbeta primers that the PCR ran. Only in-frame clones appear in the TCRdb table, and some are missing; sequencing was by immunoSEQ multiplex PCR. The data hold about 190,000 clones, with approximately 78% observed a single time. Remarks on this clone: Its specificity is unknown.

CDR1 is LNHDA and CDR2 is SQIVND in the germline V gene (reference sequence). This CDR3 contains 17 residues. Trimming removed 6 bases from V and 0 bases from J, with 15 bases in between. This chain joins TRBV19 and TRBJ2-6; a weak D match, TRBD1 (6 bases). Material for sequencing was PBMCs. The TCR was taken from a woman in her late teens or twenties in good health and CMV-seronegative. The DNA of the CDR3 is TGTGCCAGTAGCACGATCGACAGGAGCTCTGGGGCCAACGTCCTGACTTTC. Protein: CASSTIDRSSGANVLTF.